The T cell receptor (beta chain) described here comes from a study of glioma-infiltrating T cells. This clonotype showed up many times. Trimming cost V 7 bases and J 10 bases, with 17 bases left between them. This CDR3 spans 14 amino acids. Germline V gene sequence: CDR1 SNHLY, CDR2 FYNNEI. Using RNA template, CDR3s of TCR alpha and beta were amplified with iRepertoire arm-PCR. MiXCR, applied by TCRdb to the multiplex PCR reads, yields one record per CDR3 protein. This table has some 160,000 distinct CDR3 sequences, roughly two fifths appearing once. The rearrangement uses TRBV2 and TRBJ1-6, with D hard to call. Sequencing was performed on glioma tissue, nonneoplastic brain tissue, or PBMCs (not recorded which). The sequence was collected from a human donor with low-grade glioma or glioblastoma, undergoing nonglioma brain surgery, or in good health (not recorded which). The CDR3 DNA sequence: TGTGCCAGCATGAGGGAGAATAGGAACTCACCCCTCCACTTT. Translating gives CASMRENRNSPLHF. Together with reference TRBV2 and TRBJ1-6, the CDR3 gives the full variable domain: EPEVTQTPSHQVTQMGQEVILRCVPISNHLYFYWYRQILGQKVEFLVSFYNNEISEKSEIFDDQFSVERPDGSNFTLKIRSTKLEDSAMYFCASMRENRNSPLHFGNGTRLTVT.